The clone carrying this T cell receptor beta chain was recorded at least ten times. Its target is unknown. The source of the sample is a study of read filtering for tumor transcriptome and immune sequencing. Study overall: Mean patient age was roughly 66 years, range roughly 40 to 80; 17 male, roughly 14 female. Transcriptome libraries were built from DNase-treated RNA. Findings of the study overall: IR-seq captured clonotypes deeper and more reliably than RNA-seq.

Trimming pared 5 bases from V and 4 bases from J, leaving 14 bases between. The CDR3 length is 14 residues. Germline-derived CDR1 and CDR2 are MNHNY and SVGAGI (reference sequence). From roughly 400 ng of RNA, a library with molecular barcoded alpha/delta and beta/gamma adaptors was made. One entry per CDR3 protein, called by TCRdb with MiXCR from the reads. Among tens of thousands of distinct CDR3 sequences listed, 20% to 25% were seen once. Specimen: a population of CD138-negative cells sorted from bone marrow. This TCR was recovered from a donor aged 40 or older with multiple myeloma. The J gene is TRBJ1-1, the V gene TRBV6-6, with D possibly matching TRBD1 (5 bases). This chain's CDR3 is CASSKNDGGTEAFF. The DNA of the CDR3 is TGTGCCAGCAGTAAAAACGATGGGGGCACTGAAGCTTTCTTT.